Listed below are T cell receptor beta chains from one sample, sequenced in a study of blood T cells in healthy people across ages. Using its own MiXCR run on the 5' RACE reads, TCRdb lists one record per CDR3 protein. This table has about 1,800,000 distinct CDR3 sequences, 28% appearing once. The sequencing sample was made of blood. The receptor source for this set is a woman in her 30s in good health. The conserved cysteine and the conserved F or W are not part of the CDR3 here. The order of the fields is J gene, V gene, CDR3 length, CDR3 protein.

j_gene: TRBJ2-1; v_gene: TRBV5-6; len: 14; CDR3aa: ASSSPGSTSLNEQF
j_gene: TRBJ1-5; v_gene: TRBV2; len: 11; CDR3aa: ASSGLKNQPQH
j_gene: TRBJ1-5; v_gene: TRBV19; len: 10; CDR3aa: ASSVGNQPQH
j_gene: TRBJ2-6; v_gene: TRBV18; len: 18; CDR3aa: ASSPPGRPILSSGANVLT
j_gene: TRBJ1-1; v_gene: TRBV12-3/TRBV12-4; len: 11; CDR3aa: ASSVPPGGEAF
j_gene: TRBJ1-2; v_gene: TRBV12-3/TRBV12-4; len: 11; CDR3aa: ASSLWPGYGYT
j_gene: TRBJ2-1; v_gene: TRBV6-1; len: 17; CDR3aa: ASSGFGTSGGADYNEQF
j_gene: TRBJ2-7; v_gene: TRBV7-9; len: 14; CDR3aa: ASSSPARDLSYEQY
j_gene: TRBJ1-1; v_gene: TRBV5-5; len: 14; CDR3aa: ASSLHHRRGDTEAF
j_gene: TRBJ2-2; v_gene: TRBV6-1; len: 12; CDR3aa: ASVDRTSTGELF
j_gene: TRBJ2-5; v_gene: TRBV12-3/TRBV12-4; len: 11; CDR3aa: ASSLRQRETQY
j_gene: TRBJ1-2; v_gene: TRBV14; len: 12; CDR3aa: ASSQEGQTYGYT
j_gene: TRBJ1-2; v_gene: TRBV9; len: 13; CDR3aa: ASSVVPSSSYGCT
j_gene: TRBJ2-1; v_gene: TRBV29-1; len: 12; CDR3aa: RASGGSSYNEQF
j_gene: TRBJ2-7; v_gene: TRBV20-1; len: 9; CDR3aa: SASPGSGQY
j_gene: TRBJ1-6; v_gene: TRBV5-1; len: 14; CDR3aa: ASSTAPGTVNSPLH
j_gene: TRBJ2-3; v_gene: TRBV6-5; len: 13; CDR3aa: ASSTTGVGADTQY
j_gene: TRBJ2-1; v_gene: TRBV20-1; len: 10; CDR3aa: SASGTSGNGF
j_gene: TRBJ2-5; v_gene: TRBV29-1; len: 10; CDR3aa: SVVKGWETQY
j_gene: TRBJ1-4; v_gene: TRBV15; len: 14; CDR3aa: AASPWGRAGNEKLF